A selection of T cell receptor beta chains follows, all from one sample in a study of cytomegalovirus exposure and HLA in healthy donors. Assay: immunoSEQ multiplex PCR; the TCRdb copy retains only in-frame clones and omits some. The sample lists some 150,000 clones; about 86% were seen once. The sample was PBMCs. These TCRs come from a human donor in good health. The CDR3 runs from the conserved cysteine through the conserved F or W. A D gene is named only where the DNA matches it firmly. The size field is filled for only some rows; it gives once, few, many or a size class.

d_call: -; clone_size: -; j_call: TRBJ1-1; v_call: TRBV5-6; cdr3_aa: CASSFTGLNTEAFF; cdr3_nt: TGTGCCAGCAGCTTCACGGGACTAAACACTGAAGCTTTCTTT
d_call: -; clone_size: -; j_call: TRBJ1-1; v_call: TRBV4-3; cdr3_aa: CASSASRWNTEAFF; cdr3_nt: TGCGCCAGCAGCGCTAGTAGGTGGAACACTGAAGCTTTCTTT
d_call: TRBD1; clone_size: -; j_call: TRBJ2-5; v_call: TRBV25-1; cdr3_aa: CASSGPKGQGYQETQYF; cdr3_nt: TGTGCCAGCAGTGGACCCAAGGGACAGGGGTACCAAGAGACCCAGTACTTC
d_call: -; clone_size: -; j_call: TRBJ2-2; v_call: TRBV12-5; cdr3_aa: CASGLVLEHSNTGELFF; cdr3_nt: TGTGCTAGTGGTTTGGTACTAGAACATTCGAACACCGGGGAGCTGTTTTTT
d_call: TRBD2; clone_size: -; j_call: TRBJ2-2; v_call: TRBV7-9; cdr3_aa: CASLGGSVTGELFF; cdr3_nt: TGTGCCAGCCTGGGGGGGTCGGTCACCGGGGAGCTGTTTTTT
d_call: TRBD1; clone_size: few; j_call: TRBJ1-5; v_call: TRBV6-5; cdr3_aa: CASRPGGFNQPQHF; cdr3_nt: TGTGCCAGCAGACCAGGGGGCTTCAATCAGCCCCAGCATTTT
d_call: TRBD1; clone_size: -; j_call: TRBJ2-7; v_call: TRBV7-8; cdr3_aa: CASLRGTGNYEQYF; cdr3_nt: TGTGCCAGTCTTAGGGGGACAGGGAACTACGAGCAGTACTTC
d_call: -; clone_size: -; j_call: TRBJ1-1; v_call: TRBV7-2; cdr3_aa: CASSLGILTGVAFF; cdr3_nt: TGTGCCAGCAGCTTAGGGATCTTGACGGGGGTAGCTTTCTTT
d_call: TRBD2; clone_size: -; j_call: TRBJ2-7; v_call: TRBV28; cdr3_aa: CASSFPRLAGDFEQYF; cdr3_nt: TGTGCCAGCAGTTTCCCACGACTAGCGGGAGATTTCGAGCAGTACTTC
d_call: -; clone_size: -; j_call: TRBJ2-1; v_call: TRBV25-1; cdr3_aa: CASSQRENNEQFF; cdr3_nt: TGTGCCAGCTCTCAACGGGAGAATAATGAGCAGTTCTTC
d_call: TRBD1; clone_size: once; j_call: TRBJ1-1; v_call: TRBV19; cdr3_aa: CASFTAGQGDTEAFF; cdr3_nt: TGTGCCTCTTTCACCGCAGGACAGGGGGACACTGAAGCTTTCTTT
d_call: -; clone_size: -; j_call: TRBJ2-2; v_call: TRBV5-1; cdr3_aa: CASSRNQSWLALLPNTGELFF; cdr3_nt: TGCGCCAGCAGCCGTAATCAGTCCTGGCTAGCGCTGTTACCGAACACCGGGGAGCTGTTTTTT
d_call: -; clone_size: -; j_call: TRBJ1-5; v_call: TRBV7-8; cdr3_aa: CASSSPGNRQPQHF; cdr3_nt: TGTGCCAGCAGCTCCCCAGGGAACCGCCAGCCCCAGCATTTT
d_call: TRBD2; clone_size: -; j_call: TRBJ2-7; v_call: TRBV18; cdr3_aa: CASSPQRENDEQYF; cdr3_nt: TGTGCCAGCTCACCTCAGCGGGAGAACGACGAGCAGTACTTC
d_call: TRBD2; clone_size: once; j_call: TRBJ2-1; v_call: TRBV12-5; cdr3_aa: CASGLVRGGGYNEQFF; cdr3_nt: TGTGCTAGTGGTTTGGTACGCGGGGGGGGCTACAATGAGCAGTTCTTC
d_call: TRBD1; clone_size: -; j_call: TRBJ1-4; v_call: TRBV25-1; cdr3_aa: CASSEKTGSGEKLFF; cdr3_nt: TGTGCCAGCAGTGAAAAGACAGGGTCAGGGGAAAAACTGTTTTTT
d_call: -; clone_size: -; j_call: TRBJ2-7; v_call: TRBV10-3; cdr3_aa: CAISEGPYEQYF; cdr3_nt: TGTGCCATCTCAGAGGGTCCCTACGAGCAGTACTTC
d_call: -; clone_size: -; j_call: TRBJ1-1; v_call: TRBV4-2; cdr3_aa: CASSQGSSGLYTEAFF; cdr3_nt: TGTGCCAGCAGCCAAGGGAGTTCAGGACTCTACACTGAAGCTTTCTTT
d_call: -; clone_size: once; j_call: TRBJ2-4; v_call: TRBV5-4; cdr3_aa: CASSRPSGLKNIQYF; cdr3_nt: TGTGCCAGCAGCCGCCCTTCAGGGCTGAAAAACATTCAGTACTTC
d_call: -; clone_size: -; j_call: TRBJ2-1; v_call: TRBV4-1; cdr3_aa: CASSLTAGPSYNEQFF; cdr3_nt: TGCGCCAGCAGCCTAACGGCGGGGCCCTCCTACAATGAGCAGTTCTTC
d_call: TRBD1; clone_size: -; j_call: TRBJ2-7; v_call: TRBV7-2; cdr3_aa: CASSSGTGGMYEQYF; cdr3_nt: TGTGCCAGCAGCTCAGGGACAGGGGGCATGTACGAGCAGTACTTC
d_call: TRBD2; clone_size: -; j_call: TRBJ2-3; v_call: TRBV11-2; cdr3_aa: CASSFLAEVSTDTQYF; cdr3_nt: TGTGCCAGCAGCTTTCTAGCGGAGGTTAGCACAGATACGCAGTATTTT
d_call: -; clone_size: -; j_call: TRBJ1-4; v_call: TRBV27; cdr3_aa: CASSPDRSELFF; cdr3_nt: TGTGCCAGCAGTCCCGACAGATCGGAACTGTTTTTT
d_call: -; clone_size: -; j_call: TRBJ2-7; v_call: TRBV5-1; cdr3_aa: CASSLAGTAGEQYF; cdr3_nt: TGCGCCAGCAGCTTGGCCGGGACAGCGGGCGAGCAGTACTTC
d_call: TRBD1; clone_size: -; j_call: TRBJ1-2; v_call: TRBV9; cdr3_aa: CASSVADRNIYGYTF; cdr3_nt: TGTGCCAGCAGCGTAGCGGACAGGAACATTTATGGCTACACCTTC
d_call: -; clone_size: -; j_call: TRBJ2-7; v_call: TRBV29-1; cdr3_aa: CSASSGRPSEQYF; cdr3_nt: TGCAGCGCCTCTTCCGGCAGGCCCTCCGAGCAGTACTTC
d_call: -; clone_size: -; j_call: TRBJ2-5; v_call: TRBV5-4; cdr3_aa: CASSLGLAGGETQYF; cdr3_nt: TGTGCCAGCAGCTTAGGGCTAGCCGGGGGAGAGACCCAGTACTTC
d_call: -; clone_size: once; j_call: TRBJ1-3; v_call: TRBV9; cdr3_aa: CASSPTSGVTGNTIYF; cdr3_nt: TGTGCCAGCAGCCCGACCTCAGGGGTAACTGGAAACACCATATATTTT
d_call: -; clone_size: -; j_call: TRBJ1-2; v_call: TRBV5-1; cdr3_aa: CASSTTQGVYYGYTF; cdr3_nt: TGCGCCAGCAGCACCACCCAGGGCGTGTACTATGGCTACACCTTC
d_call: TRBD1; clone_size: -; j_call: TRBJ1-2; v_call: TRBV19; cdr3_aa: CASRPGQKASYGYTF; cdr3_nt: TGTGCCAGCCGACCGGGACAGAAGGCCTCATATGGCTACACCTTC
d_call: TRBD1; clone_size: -; j_call: TRBJ1-2; v_call: TRBV4-1; cdr3_aa: CASSQVPTGVTDGYTF; cdr3_nt: TGCGCCAGCAGCCAAGTTCCGACAGGGGTTACTGATGGCTACACCTTC
d_call: -; clone_size: -; j_call: TRBJ1-5; v_call: TRBV15; cdr3_aa: CATSHLGQPQHF; cdr3_nt: TGTGCCACCAGCCATTTGGGCCAGCCCCAGCATTTT
d_call: -; clone_size: -; j_call: TRBJ2-7; v_call: TRBV11-2; cdr3_aa: CASSLEIYEQYF; cdr3_nt: TGTGCCAGCAGTCTAGAGATCTACGAGCAGTACTTC
d_call: -; clone_size: -; j_call: TRBJ2-7; v_call: TRBV10-2; cdr3_aa: CAIQRALSDEQYF; cdr3_nt: TGCGCCATACAAAGGGCCCTTAGCGACGAGCAGTACTTC
d_call: -; clone_size: -; j_call: TRBJ2-3; v_call: TRBV4-3; cdr3_aa: CASSRGLGTDTQYF; cdr3_nt: TGCGCCAGCAGCCGCGGACTGGGCACAGATACGCAGTATTTT
d_call: -; clone_size: -; j_call: TRBJ2-6; v_call: TRBV5-6; cdr3_aa: CASSLFGSGANVLTF; cdr3_nt: TGTGCCAGCAGCTTGTTCGGCTCTGGGGCCAACGTCCTGACTTTC
d_call: TRBD1; clone_size: -; j_call: TRBJ1-1; v_call: TRBV5-6; cdr3_aa: CASSPWTGSAAFF; cdr3_nt: TGTGCCAGCAGCCCCTGGACAGGGTCTGCGGCTTTCTTT
d_call: -; clone_size: -; j_call: TRBJ2-7; v_call: TRBV7-3; cdr3_aa: CASRYTTYEQYF; cdr3_nt: TGTGCCAGCAGGTACACCACCTACGAGCAGTACTTC
d_call: TRBD1; clone_size: -; j_call: TRBJ1-2; v_call: TRBV6-5; cdr3_aa: CASSYDRVGYTF; cdr3_nt: TGTGCCAGCAGTTACGACAGGGTTGGCTACACCTTC
d_call: TRBD1; clone_size: -; j_call: TRBJ1-5; v_call: TRBV6-5; cdr3_aa: CASSPSTGNQPQHF; cdr3_nt: TGTGCCAGCAGTCCTTCGACAGGGAATCAGCCCCAGCATTTT
d_call: TRBD1; clone_size: -; j_call: TRBJ1-2; v_call: TRBV7-9; cdr3_aa: CASSMPGQGNYGYTF; cdr3_nt: TGTGCCAGCAGCATGCCGGGACAGGGGAACTATGGCTACACCTTC
d_call: TRBD1; clone_size: -; j_call: TRBJ2-7; v_call: TRBV15; cdr3_aa: CATSRGSGTGTYEQYF; cdr3_nt: TGTGCCACCAGCAGAGGCTCCGGGACAGGTACCTACGAGCAGTACTTC
d_call: -; clone_size: -; j_call: TRBJ1-1; v_call: TRBV12-5; cdr3_aa: CASGFWMVGLKAFF; cdr3_nt: TGTGCTAGTGGTTTTTGGATGGTCGGGTTGAAGGCTTTCTTT
d_call: -; clone_size: -; j_call: TRBJ2-6; v_call: TRBV6-1; cdr3_aa: CASSPTGSGANVLTF; cdr3_nt: TGTGCCAGCAGTCCCACGGGGTCTGGGGCCAACGTCCTGACTTTC
d_call: -; clone_size: -; j_call: TRBJ2-6; v_call: TRBV25-1; cdr3_aa: CASSEDPGSGANVLTF; cdr3_nt: TGTGCCAGCAGTGAAGACCCAGGGTCTGGGGCCAACGTCCTGACTTTC
d_call: -; clone_size: -; j_call: TRBJ2-7; v_call: TRBV5-1; cdr3_aa: CASSLRTGSNEQYF; cdr3_nt: TGCGCCAGCAGCTTGAGGACGGGGTCAAACGAGCAGTACTTC
d_call: -; clone_size: once; j_call: TRBJ2-7; v_call: TRBV29-1; cdr3_aa: CSVLDSYEQYF; cdr3_nt: TGCAGCGTTTTGGACAGCTACGAGCAGTACTTC
d_call: -; clone_size: -; j_call: TRBJ2-7; v_call: TRBV5-1; cdr3_aa: CASSSEGEQYF; cdr3_nt: TGCGCCAGCAGCTCCGAGGGAGAGCAGTACTTC
d_call: -; clone_size: -; j_call: TRBJ2-3; v_call: TRBV29-1; cdr3_aa: CSAQGQGGTDTQYF; cdr3_nt: TGCAGCGCCCAAGGACAGGGAGGGACAGATACGCAGTATTTT
d_call: -; clone_size: -; j_call: TRBJ1-5; v_call: TRBV19; cdr3_aa: CASSSEPGLGNQPQHF; cdr3_nt: TGTGCCAGTAGTTCTGAACCGGGACTAGGCAATCAGCCCCAGCATTTT
d_call: TRBD2; clone_size: -; j_call: TRBJ2-5; v_call: TRBV5-4; cdr3_aa: CASSLGTSGEETQYF; cdr3_nt: TGTGCCAGCAGCTTGGGAACTAGCGGAGAAGAGACCCAGTACTTC
d_call: -; clone_size: -; j_call: TRBJ2-7; v_call: TRBV7-2; cdr3_aa: CASSLVAGPYEQYF; cdr3_nt: TGTGCCAGCAGCTTAGTGGCAGGGCCCTACGAGCAGTACTTC
d_call: -; clone_size: -; j_call: TRBJ1-3; v_call: TRBV13; cdr3_aa: CASSLVQDSGNTIYF; cdr3_nt: TGTGCCAGCAGCTTAGTACAGGACTCTGGAAACACCATATATTTT
d_call: TRBD2; clone_size: once; j_call: TRBJ2-2; v_call: TRBV6-4; cdr3_aa: CASSAGTSPGELFF; cdr3_nt: TGTGCCAGCAGTGCCGGGACTAGCCCCGGGGAGCTGTTTTTT
d_call: -; clone_size: -; j_call: TRBJ1-5; v_call: TRBV6-6; cdr3_aa: CASSPKNRDQPQHF; cdr3_nt: TGTGCCAGCAGTCCTAAAAACAGGGACCAGCCCCAGCATTTT
d_call: -; clone_size: medium-sized; j_call: TRBJ1-2; v_call: TRBV2; cdr3_aa: CASSETESYGYTF; cdr3_nt: TGTGCCAGCAGTGAAACAGAGAGCTATGGCTACACCTTC
d_call: TRBD1; clone_size: -; j_call: TRBJ1-1; v_call: TRBV27; cdr3_aa: CASSPDRGLNTEAFF; cdr3_nt: TGTGCCAGCAGTCCCGACAGGGGGCTTAACACTGAAGCTTTCTTT